The T cell receptor (beta chain) under discussion was sequenced for a study of blood T cells in healthy people across ages. This clonotype came up many times. The antigen remains unidentified. Then a second PCR, running about 7 to 11 cycles, was carried out with a sample-barcoded 5' primer and a J-beta primer mix. TCRdb re-called the 5' RACE reads with MiXCR, one entry per CDR3 protein. The sample contains hundreds of thousands of distinct CDR3 sequences, less than 40% of which appear only once. In terms of origin and age, donors were healthy Caucasian individuals from Russia aged roughly 6 to 100. Extracted total RNA amounted to at least 5.5 micrograms for each sample. CDR1 and CDR2 from the germline V gene are DFQATT and SNEGSKA (reference sequence). The CDR3 covers 16 residues. After removal of 4 bases from V and 1 base from J, the junction contained 7 bases not matched to a gene. Study outcomes and limitations: More naive CD4+ cells and higher diversity were found in long-lived than in aged donors. The recorded TCR beta diversity per million T cells decreased in a roughly linear manner with age.

This receptor was identified in a woman of 80 years or more in good health. Source material: blood. V and J are TRBV20-1 and TRBJ2-5; 12 bases align to TRBD2. The CDR3, as DNA: TGCAGTGCTACCGTACTAGCGGGGGGCTCCCAAGAGACCCAGTACTTC. It specifies CSATVLAGGSQETQYF.